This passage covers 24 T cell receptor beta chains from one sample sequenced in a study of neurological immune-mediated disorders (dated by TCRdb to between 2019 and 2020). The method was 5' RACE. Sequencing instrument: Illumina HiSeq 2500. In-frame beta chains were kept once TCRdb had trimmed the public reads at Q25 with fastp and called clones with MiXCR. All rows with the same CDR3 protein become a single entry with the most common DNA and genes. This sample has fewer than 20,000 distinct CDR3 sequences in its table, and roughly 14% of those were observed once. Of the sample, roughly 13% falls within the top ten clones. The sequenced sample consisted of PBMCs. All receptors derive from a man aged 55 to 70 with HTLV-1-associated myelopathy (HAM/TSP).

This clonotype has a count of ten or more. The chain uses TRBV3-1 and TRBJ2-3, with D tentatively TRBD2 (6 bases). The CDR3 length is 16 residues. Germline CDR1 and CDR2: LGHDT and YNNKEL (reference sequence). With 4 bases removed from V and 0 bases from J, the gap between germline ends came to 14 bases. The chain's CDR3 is CASSPRHGTSTDTQYF. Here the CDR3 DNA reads TGTGCCAGCAGCCCCCGCCACGGGACTAGCACAGATACGCAGTATTTT.

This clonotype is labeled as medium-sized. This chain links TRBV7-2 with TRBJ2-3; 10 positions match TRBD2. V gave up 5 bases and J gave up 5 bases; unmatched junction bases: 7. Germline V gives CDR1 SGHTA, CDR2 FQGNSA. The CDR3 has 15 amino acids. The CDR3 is CASSTASGGVDTQYF. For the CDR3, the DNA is TGTGCCAGCAGCACCGCTAGCGGGGGAGTAGATACGCAGTATTTT.

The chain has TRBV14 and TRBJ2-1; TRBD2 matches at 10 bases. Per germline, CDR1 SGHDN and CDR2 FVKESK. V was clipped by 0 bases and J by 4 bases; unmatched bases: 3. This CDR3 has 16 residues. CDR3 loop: CASSQETSGCYNEQFF. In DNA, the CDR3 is TGTGCCAGCAGCCAAGAGACTAGCGGGTGTTACAATGAGCAGTTCTTC.

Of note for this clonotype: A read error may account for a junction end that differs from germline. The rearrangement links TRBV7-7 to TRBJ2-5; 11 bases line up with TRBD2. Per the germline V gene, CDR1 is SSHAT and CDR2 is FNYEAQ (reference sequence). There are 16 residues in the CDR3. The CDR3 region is CASSLELAGAGETQYF. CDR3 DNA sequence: TGTGCTAGCAGCTTAGAACTAGCGGGGGCGGGAGAGACCCAGTACTTC.

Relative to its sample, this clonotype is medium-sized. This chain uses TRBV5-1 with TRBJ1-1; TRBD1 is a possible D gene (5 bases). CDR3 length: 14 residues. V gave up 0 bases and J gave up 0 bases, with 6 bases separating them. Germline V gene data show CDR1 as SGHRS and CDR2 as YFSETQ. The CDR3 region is CASSLGQMNTEAFF. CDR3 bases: TGCGCCAGCAGCTTGGGACAGATGAACACTGAAGCTTTCTTT.

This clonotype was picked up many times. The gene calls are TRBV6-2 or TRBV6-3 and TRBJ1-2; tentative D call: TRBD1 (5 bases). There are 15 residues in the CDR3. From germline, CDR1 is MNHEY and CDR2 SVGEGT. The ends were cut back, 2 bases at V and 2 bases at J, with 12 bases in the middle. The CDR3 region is CASSYPGTVNYGYTF. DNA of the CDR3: TGTGCCAGCAGTTACCCTGGGACGGTGAACTATGGCTACACCTTC.

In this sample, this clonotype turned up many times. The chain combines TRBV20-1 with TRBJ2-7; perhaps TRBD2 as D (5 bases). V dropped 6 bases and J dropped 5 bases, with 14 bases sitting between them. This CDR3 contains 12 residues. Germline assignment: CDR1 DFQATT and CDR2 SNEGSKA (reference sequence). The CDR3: CSALGSGNEQYF. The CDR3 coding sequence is TGCAGTGCCCTAGGGTCCGGGAACGAGCAGTACTTC.

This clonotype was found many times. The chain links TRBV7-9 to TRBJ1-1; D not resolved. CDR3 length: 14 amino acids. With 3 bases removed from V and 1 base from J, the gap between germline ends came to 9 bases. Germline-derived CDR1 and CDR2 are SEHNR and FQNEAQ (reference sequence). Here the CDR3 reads CASSFEQRNTEAFF. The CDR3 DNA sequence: TGTGCCAGCAGCTTCGAGCAGAGGAACACTGAAGCTTTCTTT. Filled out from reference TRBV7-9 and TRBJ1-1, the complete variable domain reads DTGVSQNPRHKITKRGQNVTFRCDPISEHNRLYWYRQTLGQGPEFLTYFQNEAQLEKSRLLSDRFSAERPKGSFSTLEIQRTEQGDSAMYLCASSFEQRNTEAFFGQGTRLTVV.

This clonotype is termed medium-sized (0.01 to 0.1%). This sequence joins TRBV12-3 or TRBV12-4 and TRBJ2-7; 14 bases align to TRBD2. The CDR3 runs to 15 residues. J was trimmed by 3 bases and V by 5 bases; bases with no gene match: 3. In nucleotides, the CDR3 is TGTGCCAGCAGTGGACTAGCGGGGGGTTACTACGAGCAGTACTTC. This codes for CASSGLAGGYYEQYF.

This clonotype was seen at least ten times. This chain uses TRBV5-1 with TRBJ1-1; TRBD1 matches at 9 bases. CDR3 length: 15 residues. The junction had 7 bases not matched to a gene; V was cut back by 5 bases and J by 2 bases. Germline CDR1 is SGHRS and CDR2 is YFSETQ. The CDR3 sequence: CASRGQGRLNTEAFF. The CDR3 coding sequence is TGCGCCAGCAGAGGACAGGGGCGGTTAAACACTGAAGCTTTCTTT.

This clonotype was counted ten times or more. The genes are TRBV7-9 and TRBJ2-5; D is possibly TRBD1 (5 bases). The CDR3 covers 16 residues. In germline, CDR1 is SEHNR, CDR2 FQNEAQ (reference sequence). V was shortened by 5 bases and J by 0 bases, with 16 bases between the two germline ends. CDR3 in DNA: TGTGCCAGCAGCGCGACGACAGCATACTACCAAGAGACCCAGTACTTC. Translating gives CASSATTAYYQETQYF.

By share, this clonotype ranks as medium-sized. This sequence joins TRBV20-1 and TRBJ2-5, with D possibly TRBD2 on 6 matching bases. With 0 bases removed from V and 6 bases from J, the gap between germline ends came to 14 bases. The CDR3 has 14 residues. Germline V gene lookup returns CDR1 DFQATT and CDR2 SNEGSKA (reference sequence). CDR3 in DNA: TGCAGTGCTAGAGATCGACTGGGAGGTCAGACCCAGTACTTC. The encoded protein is CSARDRLGGQTQYF.

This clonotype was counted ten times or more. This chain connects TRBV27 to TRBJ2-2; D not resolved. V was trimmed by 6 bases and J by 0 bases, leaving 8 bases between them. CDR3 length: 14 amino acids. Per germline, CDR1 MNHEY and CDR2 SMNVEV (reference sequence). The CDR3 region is CASRSSTNTGELFF. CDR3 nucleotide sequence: TGTGCCAGCAGGAGTTCAACGAACACCGGGGAGCTGTTTTTT.

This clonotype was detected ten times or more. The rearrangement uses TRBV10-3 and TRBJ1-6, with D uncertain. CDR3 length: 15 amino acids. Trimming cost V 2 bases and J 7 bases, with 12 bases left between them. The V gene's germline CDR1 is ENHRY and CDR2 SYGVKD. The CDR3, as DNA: TGTGCCATCAGTGAGAGAGAGGCTTGGAATTCACCCCTCCACTTT. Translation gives CAISEREAWNSPLHF.

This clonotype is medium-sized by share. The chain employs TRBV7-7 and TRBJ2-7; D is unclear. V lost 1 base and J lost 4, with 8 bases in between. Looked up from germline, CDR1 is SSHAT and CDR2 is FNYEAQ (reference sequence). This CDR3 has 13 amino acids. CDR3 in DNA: TGTGCCAGCAGCTTAGGGCAGCATTACGAGCAGTACTTC. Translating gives CASSLGQHYEQYF.

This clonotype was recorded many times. The CDR3: CAISGRPGQGVHGYTF. DNA for the CDR3: TGTGCCATCAGTGGAAGACCGGGACAGGGGGTCCATGGCTACACCTTC. The chain carries TRBV10-3 and TRBJ1-2; TRBD1 matches 11 bases. The CDR3 contains 16 residues. The V segment lost 4 bases and the J segment 6 bases; nucleotides outside the gene matches: 10. The germline CDR1 and CDR2 sequences are ENHRY and SYGVKD.

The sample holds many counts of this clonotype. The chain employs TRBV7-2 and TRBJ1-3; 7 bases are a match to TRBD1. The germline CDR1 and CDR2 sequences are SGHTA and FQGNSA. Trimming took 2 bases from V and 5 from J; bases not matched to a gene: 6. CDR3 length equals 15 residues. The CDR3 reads CASSLTGDLRNTIYF. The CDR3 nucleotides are TGTGCCAGCAGCTTAACAGGGGATCTTAGAAACACCATATATTTT.

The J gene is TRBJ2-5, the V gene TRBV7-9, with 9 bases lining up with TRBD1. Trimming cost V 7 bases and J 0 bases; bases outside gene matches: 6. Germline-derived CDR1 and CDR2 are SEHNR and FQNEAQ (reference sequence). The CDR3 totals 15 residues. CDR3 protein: CASIPDRGNQETQYF. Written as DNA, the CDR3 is TGTGCCAGCATCCCAGACAGGGGGAACCAAGAGACCCAGTACTTC.

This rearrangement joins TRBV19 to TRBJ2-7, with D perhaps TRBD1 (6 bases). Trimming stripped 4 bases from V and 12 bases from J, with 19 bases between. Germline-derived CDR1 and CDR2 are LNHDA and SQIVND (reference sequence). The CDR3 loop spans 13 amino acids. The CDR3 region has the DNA TGTGCCAGTAGTAACGGGGACAATACGATCTGGTACTTC. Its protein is CASSNGDNTIWYF.

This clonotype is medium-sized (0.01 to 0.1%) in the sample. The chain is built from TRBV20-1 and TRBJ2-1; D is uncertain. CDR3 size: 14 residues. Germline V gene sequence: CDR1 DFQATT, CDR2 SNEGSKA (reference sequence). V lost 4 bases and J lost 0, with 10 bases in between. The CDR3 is CSATRPSSYNEQFF. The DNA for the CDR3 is TGCAGTGCTACCAGACCGAGCTCCTACAATGAGCAGTTCTTC.

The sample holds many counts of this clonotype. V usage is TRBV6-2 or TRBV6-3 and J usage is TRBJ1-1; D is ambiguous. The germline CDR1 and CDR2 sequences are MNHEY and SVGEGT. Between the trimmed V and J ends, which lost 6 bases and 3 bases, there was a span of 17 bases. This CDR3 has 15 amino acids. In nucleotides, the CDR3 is TGTGCCAGCAGCGAGCCCCCCTGGGCTGACACTGAAGCTTTCTTT. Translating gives CASSEPPWADTEAFF.

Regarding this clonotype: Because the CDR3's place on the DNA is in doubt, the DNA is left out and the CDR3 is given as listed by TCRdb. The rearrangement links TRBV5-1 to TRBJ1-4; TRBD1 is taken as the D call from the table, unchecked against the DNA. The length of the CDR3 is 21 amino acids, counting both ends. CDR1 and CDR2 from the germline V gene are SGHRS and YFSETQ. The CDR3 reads CASSFYICSARPGQAVEKLFF.

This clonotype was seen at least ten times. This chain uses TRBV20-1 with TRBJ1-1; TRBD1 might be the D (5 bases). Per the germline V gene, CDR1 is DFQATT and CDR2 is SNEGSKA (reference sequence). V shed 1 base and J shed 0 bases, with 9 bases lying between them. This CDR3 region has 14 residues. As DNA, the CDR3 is TGCAGTGCTAGAGGACAGAACATGAACACTGAAGCTTTCTTT. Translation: CSARGQNMNTEAFF.

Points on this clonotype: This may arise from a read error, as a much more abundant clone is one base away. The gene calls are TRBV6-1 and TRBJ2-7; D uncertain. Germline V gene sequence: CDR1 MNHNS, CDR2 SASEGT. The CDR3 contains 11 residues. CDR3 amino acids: CASSETYEQHF. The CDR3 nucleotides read TGTGCCAGCAGTGAAACCTACGAGCAGCACTTC.